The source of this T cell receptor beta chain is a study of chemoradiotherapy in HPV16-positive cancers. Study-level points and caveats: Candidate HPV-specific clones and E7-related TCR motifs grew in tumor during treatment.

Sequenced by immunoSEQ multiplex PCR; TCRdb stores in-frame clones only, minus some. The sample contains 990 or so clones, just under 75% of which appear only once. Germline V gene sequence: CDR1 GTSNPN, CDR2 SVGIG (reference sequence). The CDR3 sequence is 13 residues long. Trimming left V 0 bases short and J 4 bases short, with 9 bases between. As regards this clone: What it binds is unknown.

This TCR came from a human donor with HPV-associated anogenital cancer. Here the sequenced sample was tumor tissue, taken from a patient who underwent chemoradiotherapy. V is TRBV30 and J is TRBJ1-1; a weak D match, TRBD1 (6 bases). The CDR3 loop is CAWSVLGGTEAFF. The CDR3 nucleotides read TGTGCCTGGAGTGTATTAGGGGGCACTGAAGCTTTCTTT.